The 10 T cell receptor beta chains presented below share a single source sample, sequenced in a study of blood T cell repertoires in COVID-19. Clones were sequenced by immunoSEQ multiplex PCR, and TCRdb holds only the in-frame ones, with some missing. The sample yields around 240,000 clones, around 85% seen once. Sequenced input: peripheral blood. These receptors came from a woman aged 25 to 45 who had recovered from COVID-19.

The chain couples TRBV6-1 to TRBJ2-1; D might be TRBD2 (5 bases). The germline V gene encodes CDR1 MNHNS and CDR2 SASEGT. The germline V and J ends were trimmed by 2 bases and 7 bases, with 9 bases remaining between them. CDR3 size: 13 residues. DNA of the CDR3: TGTGCCAGCAGTGAAACGGGATGGAATGAGCAGTTCTTC. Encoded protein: CASSETGWNEQFF.

CDR3 amino acids: CASSVGDSGYNEQFF. The CDR3 DNA is TGTGCCAGCAGCGTAGGGGATAGCGGTTACAATGAGCAGTTCTTC. The chain is built from TRBV9 and TRBJ2-1, with D possibly being TRBD2 (6 bases). Deletions cut 0 bases from V and 4 bases from J, with 11 bases between. Germline V gene sequence: CDR1 SGDLS, CDR2 YYNGEE. CDR3 length equals 15 residues.

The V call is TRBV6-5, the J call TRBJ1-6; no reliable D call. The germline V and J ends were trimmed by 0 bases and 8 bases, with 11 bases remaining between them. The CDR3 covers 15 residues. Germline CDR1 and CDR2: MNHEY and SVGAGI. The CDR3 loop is CASSYSRVLDSPLHF. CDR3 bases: TGTGCCAGCAGTTACTCGAGGGTTCTCGATTCACCCCTCCACTTT.

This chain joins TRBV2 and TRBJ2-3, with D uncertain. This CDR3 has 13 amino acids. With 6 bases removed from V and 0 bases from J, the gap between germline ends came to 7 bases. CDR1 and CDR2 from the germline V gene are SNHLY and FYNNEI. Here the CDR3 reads CASSKRSTDTQYF. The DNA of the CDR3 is TGTGCCAGCAGCAAGAGGAGCACAGATACGCAGTATTTT. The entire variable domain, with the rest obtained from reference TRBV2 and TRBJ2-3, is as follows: EPEVTQTPSHQVTQMGQEVILRCVPISNHLYFYWYRQILGQKVEFLVSFYNNEISEKSEIFDDQFSVERPDGSNFTLKIRSTKLEDSAMYFCASSKRSTDTQYFGPGTRLTVL.

The CDR3 protein is CASSQVASGGPVEQFF. The DNA for the CDR3 is TGTGCCAGCAGCCAAGTGGCTAGCGGGGGGCCCGTTGAGCAGTTCTTC. The chain couples TRBV3-1 (or the pseudogene TRBV3-2) to TRBJ2-1, with 11 bases fitting TRBD2. J was trimmed by 9 bases and V by 1 base; bases with no gene match: 8. Germline V gene lookup returns CDR1 LGHDT and CDR2 YNNKEL (reference sequence). CDR3 length: 16 amino acids.

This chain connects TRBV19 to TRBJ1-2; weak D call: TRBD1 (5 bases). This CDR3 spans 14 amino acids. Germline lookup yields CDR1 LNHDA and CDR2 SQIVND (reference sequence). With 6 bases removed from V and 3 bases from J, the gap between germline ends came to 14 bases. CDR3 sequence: CASSPDLGHYGYTF. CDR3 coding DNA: TGTGCCAGTAGCCCAGATCTGGGGCACTATGGCTACACCTTC.

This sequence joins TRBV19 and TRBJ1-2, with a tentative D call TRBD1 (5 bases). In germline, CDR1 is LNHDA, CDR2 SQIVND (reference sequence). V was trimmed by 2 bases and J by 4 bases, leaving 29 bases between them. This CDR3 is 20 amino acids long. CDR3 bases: TGTGCCAGTAGTATAAGCGACGGTGATACCTCAGGGATCGCCCTCTATGGCTACACCTTC. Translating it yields CASSISDGDTSGIALYGYTF. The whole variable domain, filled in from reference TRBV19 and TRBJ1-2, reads DGGITQSPKYLFRKEGQNVTLSCEQNLNHDAMYWYRQDPGQGLRLIYYSQIVNDFQKGDIAEGYSVSREKKESFPLTVTSAQKNPTAFYLCASSISDGDTSGIALYGYTFGSGTRLTVV.

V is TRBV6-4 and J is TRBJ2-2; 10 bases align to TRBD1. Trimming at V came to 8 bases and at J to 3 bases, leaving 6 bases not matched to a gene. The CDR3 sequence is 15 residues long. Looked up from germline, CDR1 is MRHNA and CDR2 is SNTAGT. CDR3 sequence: CASGPGTGDTGELFF. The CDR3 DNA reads TGTGCCAGCGGCCCCGGGACAGGGGACACCGGGGAGCTGTTTTTT.

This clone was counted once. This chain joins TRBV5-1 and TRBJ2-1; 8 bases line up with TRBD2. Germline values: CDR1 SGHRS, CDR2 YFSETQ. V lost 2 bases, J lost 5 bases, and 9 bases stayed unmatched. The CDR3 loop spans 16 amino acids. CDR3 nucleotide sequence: TGCGCCAGCAGCTTAGGTCCGGGGGGGAGGAACAATGAGCAGTTCTTC. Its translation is CASSLGPGGRNNEQFF.

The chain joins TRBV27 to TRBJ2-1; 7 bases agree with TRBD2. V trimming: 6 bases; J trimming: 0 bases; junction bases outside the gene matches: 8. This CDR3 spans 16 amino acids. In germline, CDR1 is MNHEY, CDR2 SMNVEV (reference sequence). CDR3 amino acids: CASSPSGVSSYNEQFF. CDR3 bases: TGTGCCAGCAGCCCGAGCGGGGTGAGCTCCTACAATGAGCAGTTCTTC.